The rows below give T cell receptor beta chains drawn from one sample of a study of sequential checkpoint blockade in melanoma. Profiled with immunoSEQ multiplex PCR; TCRdb holds only in-frame clones, not every one. The data show roughly 1,500 clones, with just over 20% seen just once and roughly 17% held by the top ten. Sample: tumor tissue (inferred from file names), taken from a patient given nivolumab and ipilimumab in sequence. Every receptor here comes from a human donor with melanoma. CDR3s leave out the opening cysteine and the closing phenylalanine or tryptophan.

V	J	CDR3
TRBV6-8	TRBJ2-1	ASSDSSGSSVNEQF
TRBV29-1	TRBJ2-3	SVVQGADTQY
TRBV19	TRBJ2-3	ASSRLGTGTDTQY
TRBV11-3	TRBJ2-5	ASSSQGAVETQY
TRBV6-8	TRBJ2-3	ASSYRPGAGGNTDTQY
TRBV6-8	TRBJ2-1	ASSSGTGEYNEQF
TRBV6-8	TRBJ2-7	ASSYADSSYEQY
TRBV11-3	TRBJ2-3	ASSSTGISTDTQY
TRBV12-2	TRBJ1-1	ATVNLGSMNTEAF
TRBV11-3	TRBJ2-3	ASSVDREHDTDTQY
TRBV6-8	TRBJ2-3	ASSAGTGGADTQY
TRBV30	TRBJ2-7	AWDGKAGAPYEQY
TRBV11-3	TRBJ2-7	ASRPSQGGTYEQY
TRBV6-8	TRBJ1-5	ASSYTVNQPQH
TRBV11-3	TRBJ2-7	ASQQTVTGTGHYEQY
TRBV11-3	TRBJ2-1	ASSLTALSYNEQF
TRBV6-8	TRBJ2-3	ASSFTGTGVTDTQY
TRBV6-8	TRBJ1-1	AISVLHGTGNLVTEAF
TRBV11-3	TRBJ2-1	ASSLVYRTSGYNEQF
TRBV11-3	TRBJ2-7	ASSFAGGAYEQY
TRBV6-8	TRBJ2-7	ASSQRERYEQY
TRBV5-1	TRBJ2-3	ASSLVPLLGGRAHRGVVDTQY
TRBV11-3	TRBJ1-2	ASSPKVWGRAGYT
TRBV10-2	TRBJ2-1	ASSDLLGNEQF
TRBV18	TRBJ2-7	ASSPGPGYQEQY
TRBV6-8	TRBJ2-7	ASSEGLAGGPSEDEQY
TRBV6-8	TRBJ2-7	ASSRGTSGRWNEQY
TRBV19	TRBJ2-3	ASSAGTGHTDTQY
TRBV30	TRBJ2-7	ANGQGAYEQY
TRBV6-8	TRBJ2-6	ASSRGQGALGANVLT
TRBV11-3	TRBJ2-3	ASSWDRGGTDTQY
TRBV25-1	TRBJ2-1	ASSPGLAVGTNEQF
TRBV11-3	TRBJ2-7	ASSATRSPPGEQY
TRBV1	TRBJ2-5	ASSQLPGVETQY
TRBV11-3	TRBJ2-3	ASSPYPDSTDTQY
TRBV12-2	TRBJ2-6	ASRLGLDGASGANVLT
TRBV29-1	TRBJ2-5	SVFRVAGDRETQY
TRBV11-3	TRBJ2-5	ASSRRQIKGQETQY
TRBV5-1	TRBJ1-1	ASSWGRGDRGTEAF
TRBV19	TRBJ1-5	ATAPLNSNQPQH
TRBV4-1	TRBJ2-3	ASSPSTSGDQEDTQY
TRBV19	TRBJ1-5	APQGTGWFQPQH
TRBV5-1	TRBJ2-7	ASSLVGGTGDYEQY
TRBV6-8	TRBJ2-7	ASSYTDRAFRDEQY
TRBV11-3	TRBJ1-1	ASSLIGQMNTEAF
TRBV5-1	TRBJ2-1	ASSLMREKTYNEQF
TRBV6-7	TRBJ2-4	ASSLGVIQY
TRBV6-8	TRBJ2-3	ASSDSEGGTDTQY
TRBV9	TRBJ2-1	ASSAQAFPPDEQF
TRBV11-3	TRBJ1-1	ASSSSQGVRNTEAF
TRBV11-3	TRBJ2-6	ASSQLSTSAGANVLT
TRBV19	TRBJ2-7	ASSIKSGVPYEQY
TRBV6-8	TRBJ1-5	ATSGEENQPQH
TRBV11-3	TRBJ2-2	ASSTRDWNTGELF